These T cell receptor beta chains were read from a single sample in a study of cytomegalovirus exposure and HLA in healthy donors. Sequencing used immunoSEQ multiplex PCR; TCRdb keeps in-frame clones, though not all of them. Of about 140,000 clones in the sample, just over 85% are singletons; the top ten hold 7.9%. The sample was PBMCs. These receptors came from a woman between 18 and 29 years old in good health and CMV-seropositive. The CDR3 runs from the conserved cysteine through the conserved F or W. D genes are given only for firm matches. Clone size appears in some rows only: once, few, many, or a class for an expanded clone.

v_call: TRBV4-2
d_call: TRBD1
clone_size: -
j_call: TRBJ2-5
cdr3_aa: CASSQDLTGQQETQYF
cdr3_nt: TGTGCCAGCAGCCAAGACCTTACGGGACAGCAAGAGACCCAGTACTTC

v_call: TRBV19
d_call: -
clone_size: -
j_call: TRBJ2-2
cdr3_aa: CASSTLRNTGELFF
cdr3_nt: TGTGCCAGTAGTACCCTCAGGAACACCGGGGAGCTGTTTTTT

v_call: TRBV11-2
d_call: TRBD2
clone_size: -
j_call: TRBJ2-5
cdr3_aa: CASSARTSGEETQYF
cdr3_nt: TGTGCCAGCAGCGCTCGGACTAGCGGGGAAGAGACCCAGTACTTC

v_call: TRBV5-1
d_call: TRBD2
clone_size: -
j_call: TRBJ2-1
cdr3_aa: CASSLTSGFYNEQFF
cdr3_nt: TGCGCCAGCAGCCTTACTAGCGGGTTTTACAATGAGCAGTTCTTC

v_call: TRBV5-4
d_call: TRBD1
clone_size: -
j_call: TRBJ2-3
cdr3_aa: CASSEGQFWGDTQYF
cdr3_nt: TGTGCCAGCAGCGAGGGACAGTTTTGGGGGGATACGCAGTATTTT

v_call: TRBV18
d_call: -
clone_size: -
j_call: TRBJ1-2
cdr3_aa: CASSPDRGALNYGYTF
cdr3_nt: TGTGCCAGCTCACCAGACCGAGGCGCCCTTAACTATGGCTACACCTTC

v_call: TRBV5-6
d_call: TRBD1
clone_size: -
j_call: TRBJ1-3
cdr3_aa: CASSYWDRAPGNTIYF
cdr3_nt: TGTGCCAGCAGCTATTGGGACAGAGCCCCTGGAAACACCATATATTTT

v_call: TRBV6-1
d_call: -
clone_size: few
j_call: TRBJ1-6
cdr3_aa: CASTTYLYNSPLHF
cdr3_nt: TGTGCCTCCACGACTTACCTCTATAATTCACCCCTCCACTTT

v_call: TRBV27
d_call: -
clone_size: -
j_call: TRBJ2-7
cdr3_aa: CASSPGYEQYF
cdr3_nt: TGTGCCAGCAGTCCGGGCTACGAGCAGTACTTC

v_call: TRBV10-3
d_call: TRBD1
clone_size: -
j_call: TRBJ2-1
cdr3_aa: CAISPDRGEQFF
cdr3_nt: TGTGCCATCAGCCCAGACAGGGGTGAGCAGTTCTTC

v_call: TRBV19
d_call: TRBD1
clone_size: few
j_call: TRBJ2-3
cdr3_aa: CATSDRGRDTQYF
cdr3_nt: TGTGCCACCTCCGACAGGGGGCGTGATACGCAGTATTTT

v_call: TRBV28
d_call: TRBD2
clone_size: -
j_call: TRBJ2-5
cdr3_aa: CASMRSGGGSQETQYF
cdr3_nt: TGTGCCAGCATGAGGTCGGGGGGAGGATCCCAAGAGACCCAGTACTTC

v_call: TRBV19
d_call: -
clone_size: -
j_call: TRBJ1-5
cdr3_aa: CASSIPGQNQPQHF
cdr3_nt: TGTGCCAGTAGTATTCCCGGTCAAAATCAGCCCCAGCATTTT

v_call: TRBV5-1
d_call: -
clone_size: -
j_call: TRBJ1-2
cdr3_aa: CASTTGQSSGYTF
cdr3_nt: TGCGCCAGCACCACCGGACAATCCAGTGGCTACACCTTC

v_call: TRBV19
d_call: -
clone_size: few
j_call: TRBJ2-7
cdr3_aa: CASSIRRESSNEQYF
cdr3_nt: TGTGCCAGTAGTATAAGGAGGGAAAGTAGCAACGAGCAGTACTTC

v_call: TRBV5-1
d_call: -
clone_size: -
j_call: TRBJ1-4
cdr3_aa: CASSQRQQGNQEKLFF
cdr3_nt: TGCGCCAGCAGCCAAAGACAACAGGGAAATCAAGAAAAACTGTTTTTT

v_call: TRBV4-3
d_call: TRBD1
clone_size: -
j_call: TRBJ1-6
cdr3_aa: CASSQAQTGTVYNSPLHF
cdr3_nt: TGCGCCAGCAGCCAAGCCCAGACCGGGACAGTCTATAATTCACCCCTCCACTTT

v_call: TRBV30
d_call: -
clone_size: -
j_call: TRBJ2-1
cdr3_aa: CAWARLGSNEQFF
cdr3_nt: TGTGCCTGGGCCCGTCTCGGGAGCAATGAGCAGTTCTTC

v_call: TRBV4-1
d_call: -
clone_size: once
j_call: TRBJ1-1
cdr3_aa: CASSQGQNRDTEAFF
cdr3_nt: TGCGCCAGCAGCCAAGGACAGAACAGGGACACTGAAGCTTTCTTT

v_call: TRBV7-9
d_call: -
clone_size: -
j_call: TRBJ1-2
cdr3_aa: CASSPTGYRDGYTF
cdr3_nt: TGTGCCAGCAGCCCGACAGGCTATAGAGATGGCTACACCTTC

v_call: TRBV12-1
d_call: -
clone_size: once
j_call: TRBJ2-3
cdr3_aa: CASSPRLAGGTDTQYF
cdr3_nt: TGTGCCAGCAGCCCCAGACTAGCGGGAGGGACAGATACGCAGTATTTT

v_call: TRBV4-2
d_call: -
clone_size: -
j_call: TRBJ1-1
cdr3_aa: CASSPPRNAGAMNTEAFF
cdr3_nt: TGTGCCAGCAGCCCCCCTAGGAACGCAGGGGCAATGAACACTGAAGCTTTCTTT

v_call: TRBV19
d_call: -
clone_size: -
j_call: TRBJ2-2
cdr3_aa: CASSILLAGELFF
cdr3_nt: TGTGCCAGTAGTATTCTGCTAGCCGGGGAGCTGTTTTTT

v_call: TRBV29-1
d_call: TRBD1
clone_size: few
j_call: TRBJ1-5
cdr3_aa: CSVSEDRVGPQHF
cdr3_nt: TGCAGCGTTTCCGAAGACAGGGTTGGGCCCCAGCATTTT

v_call: TRBV18
d_call: TRBD2
clone_size: once
j_call: TRBJ2-1
cdr3_aa: CASSPGTSGGTQFF
cdr3_nt: TGTGCCAGCTCACCCGGGACTAGCGGGGGGACGCAGTTCTTC